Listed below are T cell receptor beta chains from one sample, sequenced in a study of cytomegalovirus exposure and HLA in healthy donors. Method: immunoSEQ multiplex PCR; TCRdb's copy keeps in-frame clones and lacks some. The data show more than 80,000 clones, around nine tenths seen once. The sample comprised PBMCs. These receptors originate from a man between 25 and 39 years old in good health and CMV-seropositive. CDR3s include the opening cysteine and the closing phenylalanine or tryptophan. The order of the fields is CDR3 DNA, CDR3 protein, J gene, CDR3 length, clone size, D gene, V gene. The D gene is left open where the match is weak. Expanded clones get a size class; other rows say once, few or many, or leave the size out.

TGTGCCATCAGAGAGACAGGAACCTACGAGCAGTACTTC,CAIRETGTYEQYF,TRBJ2-7,13,NA,NA,TRBV10-3
TGTGCCAGCAGCCCAAGACCGGGGAATAACAATCAGCCCCAGCATTTT,CASSPRPGNNNQPQHF,TRBJ1-5,16,NA,NA,TRBV7-8
TGTGCCAGTAGACAACCCGGGACAGAGGAAAAACTGTTTTTT,CASRQPGTEEKLFF,TRBJ1-4,14,NA,TRBD1,TRBV19
TGTGCCAGCAGCTTGGACGCGAGCTCCTACAATGAGCAGTTCTTC,CASSLDASSYNEQFF,TRBJ2-1,15,NA,NA,TRBV5-4
TGCGCCAGCAGCTCGGAGTTGGATACGCAGTATTTT,CASSSELDTQYF,TRBJ2-3,12,NA,NA,TRBV5-1
TGTGCCAGCCTGGAGGCTAGCGGGGCCTACAATGAGCAGTTCTTC,CASLEASGAYNEQFF,TRBJ2-1,15,NA,TRBD2,TRBV28
TGTGCCAGCAGTGAATATGGGACAGGGGGCGCAGACACCGGGGAGCTGTTTTTT,CASSEYGTGGADTGELFF,TRBJ2-2,18,NA,TRBD1,TRBV25-1
TGCGCCAGCAGCCGCCTACCCGGGACAGGCCCTAAAAAACTGTTTTTT,CASSRLPGTGPKKLFF,TRBJ1-4,16,NA,TRBD1,TRBV5-1
TGCGCCAGCAGCTTGGGGACTAGCAGGAACACCGGGGAGCTGTTTTTT,CASSLGTSRNTGELFF,TRBJ2-2,16,NA,TRBD2,TRBV5-1
TGTGCCAGCAGGGAAGGGACTAGCCTCTATGAGCAGTTCTTC,CASREGTSLYEQFF,TRBJ2-1,14,NA,TRBD2,TRBV2
TGCGCCAGCAGTGAACAACCCTTCCTCGGGACAGGGGACATCGGATATGGCTACACCTTC,CASSEQPFLGTGDIGYGYTF,TRBJ1-2,20,NA,TRBD1,TRBV10-1
TGTGCCAGCAGTGATATTCACAGGGGGCTCGGTCAGCCCCAGCATTTT,CASSDIHRGLGQPQHF,TRBJ1-5,16,once,TRBD1,TRBV6-1
TGTGCCAGCAGCTTAGTCGGGACTAGCACAGATACGCAGTATTTT,CASSLVGTSTDTQYF,TRBJ2-3,15,NA,NA,TRBV7-2
TGTGCCAGCAGCACGCGGGCGGGCACTGAAGCTTTCTTT,CASSTRAGTEAFF,TRBJ1-1,13,NA,NA,TRBV7-3
TGTGCCAGCAGTGCCGGGACAGGGAGCTCTGGGGCCAACGTCCTGACTTTC,CASSAGTGSSGANVLTF,TRBJ2-6,17,NA,TRBD1,TRBV27
TGTGCCAGCAGCCCCTTTTATAGCGGGAGGGCCGGGGCCGGGGAGCTGTTTTTT,CASSPFYSGRAGAGELFF,TRBJ2-2,18,NA,TRBD2,TRBV2
TGTGCCAGCAGACGCGCAGGGGCGCGCAGCCTCGAGCAGTACTTC,CASRRAGARSLEQYF,TRBJ2-7,15,NA,NA,TRBV6-5
TGTGCCAGCACGATAGGGGGGGTCTGGTACTTC,CASTIGGVWYF,TRBJ2-5,11,NA,NA,TRBV27
TGTGCCACCAGCAGAGTATTAACTTCCTCCCTTTATGAAAAACTGTTTTTT,CATSRVLTSSLYEKLFF,TRBJ1-4,17,NA,NA,TRBV15
TGTGCCAGTAGTTACGGGTCGGACACAGATACGCAGTATTTT,CASSYGSDTDTQYF,TRBJ2-3,14,NA,NA,TRBV19
TGTGCCAGCAGCTTAGAGCTAGTCGGCTACGAGCAGTACTTC,CASSLELVGYEQYF,TRBJ2-7,14,NA,NA,TRBV11-2
TGTGCCAGCAGCTTCTGGTCCAGGAACCAAGAGACCCAGTACTTC,CASSFWSRNQETQYF,TRBJ2-5,15,NA,NA,TRBV7-2
TGTGCCAGCAGAGAGACAGGGGCCCACGAGCAGTACTTC,CASRETGAHEQYF,TRBJ2-7,13,few,TRBD1,TRBV28
TGCGCCAGCAGCAAGGGACTAGCGGGCAGCACAGATACGCAGTATTTT,CASSKGLAGSTDTQYF,TRBJ2-3,16,once,TRBD2,TRBV5-1